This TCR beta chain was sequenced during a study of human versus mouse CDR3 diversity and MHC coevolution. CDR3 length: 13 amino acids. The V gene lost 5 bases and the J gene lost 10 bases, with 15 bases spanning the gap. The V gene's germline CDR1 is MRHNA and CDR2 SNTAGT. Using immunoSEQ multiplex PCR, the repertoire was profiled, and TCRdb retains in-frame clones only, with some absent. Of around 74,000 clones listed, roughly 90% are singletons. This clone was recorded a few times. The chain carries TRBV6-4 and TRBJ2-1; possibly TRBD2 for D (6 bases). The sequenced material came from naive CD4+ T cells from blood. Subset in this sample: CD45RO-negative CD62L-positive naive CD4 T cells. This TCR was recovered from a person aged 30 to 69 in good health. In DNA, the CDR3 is TGTGCCAGCAGTCATCTGGTGGCGGGAGAGCAGTTCTTC. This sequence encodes CASSHLVAGEQFF.